The entry that follows covers one T cell receptor beta chain sequence. What it binds is unknown. V was trimmed by 0 bases and J by 4 bases, leaving 11 bases between them. The CDR3 is 15 residues long. CDR1 SGHDT and CDR2 YYEEEE come from the germline V gene. These data come from a study of glioma-infiltrating T cells after dendritic cell vaccination. Time point of the sample: after dendritic cell vaccination, including at tumor progression/relapse. Study-level findings and limits: Patients with more pretreatment TILs had longer time to progression and survival.

The primer mix had 60 V beta and 13 J beta primers. The method was immunoSEQ multiplex PCR; TCRdb's version includes in-frame clones alone and lacks a portion of them. The sample lists over 75,000 clones; about 81% were seen once. V gene TRBV5-6 combines with J gene TRBJ2-1; maybe TRBD2 (6 bases). Sequencing used blood, obtained after dendritic cell vaccination. The sequence was collected from a human donor with glioblastoma. The CDR3 loop reads CASSLDGSGYNEQFF. CDR3 bases: TGTGCCAGCAGCTTGGACGGGAGCGGGTACAATGAGCAGTTCTTC.